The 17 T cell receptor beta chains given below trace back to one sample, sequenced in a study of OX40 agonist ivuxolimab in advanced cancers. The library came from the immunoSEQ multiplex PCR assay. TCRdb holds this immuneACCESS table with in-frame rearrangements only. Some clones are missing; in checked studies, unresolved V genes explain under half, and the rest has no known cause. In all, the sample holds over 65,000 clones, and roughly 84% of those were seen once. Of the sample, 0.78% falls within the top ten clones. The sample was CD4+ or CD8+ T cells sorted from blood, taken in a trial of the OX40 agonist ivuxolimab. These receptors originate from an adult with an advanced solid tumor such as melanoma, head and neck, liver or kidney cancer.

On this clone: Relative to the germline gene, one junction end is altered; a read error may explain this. The CDR3 is CASSRAGTSVERYF. The CDR3 DNA sequence: TGTGCCAGCAGCCGGGCGGGAACTAGCGTAGAGCGGTACTTC. This chain links TRBV28 with TRBJ2-7; 7 positions agree with TRBD2. The germline CDR1 and CDR2 sequences are MDHEN and SYDVKM. The length of the CDR3 is 14 residues.

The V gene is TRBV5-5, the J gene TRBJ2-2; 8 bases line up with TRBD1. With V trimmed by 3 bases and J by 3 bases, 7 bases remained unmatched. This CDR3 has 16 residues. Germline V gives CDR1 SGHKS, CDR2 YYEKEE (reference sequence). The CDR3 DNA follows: TGTGCCAGCAGCTCAATCGACAGGGGATACACCGGGGAGCTGTTTTTT. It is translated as CASSSIDRGYTGELFF. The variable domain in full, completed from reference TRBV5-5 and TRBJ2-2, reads DAGVTQSPTHLIKTRGQQVTLRCSPISGHKSVSWYQQVLGQGPQFIFQYYEKEERGRGNFPDRFSARQFPNYSSELNVNALLLGDSALYLCASSSIDRGYTGELFFGEGSRLTVL.

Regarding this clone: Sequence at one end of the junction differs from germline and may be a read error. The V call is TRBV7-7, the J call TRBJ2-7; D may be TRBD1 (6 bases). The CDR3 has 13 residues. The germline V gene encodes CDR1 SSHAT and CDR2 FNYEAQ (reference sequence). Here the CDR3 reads CASSSDSMGVQYF. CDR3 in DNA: TGTGCTAGCAGTTCGGACAGCATGGGAGTGCAGTACTTC.

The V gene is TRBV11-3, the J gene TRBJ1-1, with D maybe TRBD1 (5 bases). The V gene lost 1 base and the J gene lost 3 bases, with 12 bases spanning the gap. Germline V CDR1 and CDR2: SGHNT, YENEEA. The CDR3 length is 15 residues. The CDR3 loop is CASSLGQPGYTEAFF. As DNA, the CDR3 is TGTGCCAGCAGCTTAGGACAGCCTGGATACACTGAAGCTTTCTTT.

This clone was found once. DNA for the CDR3: TGTGCCACCAGCAGAGATCGGGGGGGGAGCACCTACGAGCAGTACTTC. Its protein product is CATSRDRGGSTYEQYF. J is TRBJ2-7 and V is TRBV15; 8 bases line up with TRBD2. In germline, CDR1 is LNHNV, CDR2 YYDKDF (reference sequence). The CDR3 covers 16 residues. With V trimmed by 0 bases and J by 2 bases, 6 bases remained unmatched.

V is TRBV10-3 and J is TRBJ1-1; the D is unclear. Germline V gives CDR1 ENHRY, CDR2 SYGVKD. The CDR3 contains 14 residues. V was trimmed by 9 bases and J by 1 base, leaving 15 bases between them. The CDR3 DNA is TGTGCCATTGTGTCCGCAGGCTCGAACACTGAAGCTTTCTTT. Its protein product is CAIVSAGSNTEAFF.

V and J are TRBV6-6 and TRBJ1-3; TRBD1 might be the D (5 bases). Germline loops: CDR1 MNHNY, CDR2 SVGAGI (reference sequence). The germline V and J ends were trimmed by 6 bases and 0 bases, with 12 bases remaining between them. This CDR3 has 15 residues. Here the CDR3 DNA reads TGTGCCAGCAGCCGTCAGGGAAGCTCTGGAAACACCATATATTTT. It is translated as CASSRQGSSGNTIYF.

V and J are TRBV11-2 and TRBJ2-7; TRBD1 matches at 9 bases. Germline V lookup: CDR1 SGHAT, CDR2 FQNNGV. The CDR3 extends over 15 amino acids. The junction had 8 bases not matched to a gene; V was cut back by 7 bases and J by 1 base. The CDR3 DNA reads TGTGCCAGCAACCCTAGGGGGACAGGGTCCTACGAGCAGTACTTC. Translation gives CASNPRGTGSYEQYF.

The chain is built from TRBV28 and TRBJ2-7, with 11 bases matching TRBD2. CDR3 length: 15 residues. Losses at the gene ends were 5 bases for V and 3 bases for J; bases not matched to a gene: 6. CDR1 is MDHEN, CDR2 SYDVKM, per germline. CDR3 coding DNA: TGTGCCAGCAGTCAGACTAGCGGGGACCACTACGAGCAGTACTTC. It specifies CASSQTSGDHYEQYF.

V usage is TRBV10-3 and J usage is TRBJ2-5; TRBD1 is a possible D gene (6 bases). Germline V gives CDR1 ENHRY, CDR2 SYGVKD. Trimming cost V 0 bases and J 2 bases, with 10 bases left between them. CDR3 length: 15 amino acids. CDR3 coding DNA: TGTGCCATCAGTGAGTCCGACAGGCCGCAAGAGACCCAGTACTTC. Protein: CAISESDRPQETQYF.

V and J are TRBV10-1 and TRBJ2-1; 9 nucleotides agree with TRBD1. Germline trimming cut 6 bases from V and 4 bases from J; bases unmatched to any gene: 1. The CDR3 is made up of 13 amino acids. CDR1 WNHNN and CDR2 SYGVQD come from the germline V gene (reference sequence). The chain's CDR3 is CASSGQGYNEQFF. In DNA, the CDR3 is TGCGCCAGCAGCGGACAGGGGTACAATGAGCAGTTCTTC.

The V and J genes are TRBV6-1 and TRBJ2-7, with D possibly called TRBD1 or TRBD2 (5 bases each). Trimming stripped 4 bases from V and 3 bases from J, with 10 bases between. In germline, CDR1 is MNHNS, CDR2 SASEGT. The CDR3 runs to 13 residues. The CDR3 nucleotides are TGTGCCAGCAGTGGAGGGGTCGGCTACGAGCAGTACTTC. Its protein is CASSGGVGYEQYF.

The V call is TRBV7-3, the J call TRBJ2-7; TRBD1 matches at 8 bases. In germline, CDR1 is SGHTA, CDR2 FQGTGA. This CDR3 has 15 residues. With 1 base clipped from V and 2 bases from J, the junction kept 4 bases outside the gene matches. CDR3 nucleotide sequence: TGTGCCAGCAGCTTAAACCCGGGACAGGCCTACGAGCAGTACTTC. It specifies CASSLNPGQAYEQYF.

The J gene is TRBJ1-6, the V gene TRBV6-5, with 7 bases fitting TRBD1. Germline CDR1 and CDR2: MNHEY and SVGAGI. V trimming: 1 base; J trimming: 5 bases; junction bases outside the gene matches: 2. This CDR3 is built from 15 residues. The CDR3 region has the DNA TGTGCCAGCAGTTACTTGGACAGGCATAATTCACCCCTCCACTTT. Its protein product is CASSYLDRHNSPLHF.

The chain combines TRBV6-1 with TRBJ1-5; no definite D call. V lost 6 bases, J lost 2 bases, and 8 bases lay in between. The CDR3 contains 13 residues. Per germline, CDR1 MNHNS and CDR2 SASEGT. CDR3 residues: CASREAGNQPQHF. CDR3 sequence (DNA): TGTGCCAGCAGAGAGGCGGGCAATCAGCCCCAGCATTTT.

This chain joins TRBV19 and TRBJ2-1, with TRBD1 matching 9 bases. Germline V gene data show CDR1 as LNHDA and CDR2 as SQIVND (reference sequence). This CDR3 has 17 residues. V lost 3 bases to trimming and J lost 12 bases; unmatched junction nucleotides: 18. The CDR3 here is CASSMGTGSGWTGWQFF. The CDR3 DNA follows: TGTGCCAGTAGTATGGGGACAGGGTCAGGGTGGACAGGGTGGCAGTTCTTC.

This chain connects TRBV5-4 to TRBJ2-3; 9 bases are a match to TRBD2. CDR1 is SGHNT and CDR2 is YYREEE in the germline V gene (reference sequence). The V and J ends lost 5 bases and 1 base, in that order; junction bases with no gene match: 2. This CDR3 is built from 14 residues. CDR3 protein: CASRRLAGTDTQYF. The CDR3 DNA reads TGTGCCAGCAGAAGACTAGCGGGCACAGATACGCAGTATTTT.